This TCR beta chain was found in a study of T cell responses to AZD1222 COVID-19 vaccine. Findings and limits, study-wide: A mostly white British donor set with more females was recruited, and clonal diversity was possibly underestimated.

A remark on this clone: Its antigen is undetermined.

Trimming took off 4 bases at V and 0 bases at J, with 8 bases between the two ends. The CDR3 covers 14 residues. Germline lookup yields CDR1 SGHRS and CDR2 YFSETQ. Assay: immunoSEQ multiplex PCR; the TCRdb copy retains only in-frame clones and omits some. The data hold about 110,000 clones, with 87% observed a single time. The genes are TRBV5-1 and TRBJ2-4; the D gene is possibly TRBD2 (5 bases). This clonotype was sampled from an adult in good health. The specimen was peripheral blood, collected on day 0 of AZD1222 vaccination. CDR3 loop: CASSGGLAKNIQYF. CDR3 nucleotides: TGCGCCAGCAGCGGCGGGTTAGCCAAAAACATTCAGTACTTC.